One and the same sample provided the 24 T cell receptor beta chains below, sequenced in a study of T cell clonality in common variable immunodeficiency. Some clones are missing from TCRdb's copy, which holds only in-frame ones; the method was immunoSEQ multiplex PCR. The specimen has tens of thousands of clones, none found just once. Sequencing used peripheral blood mononuclear cells. The receptor source for this set is a person aged 18 to 75 in good health.

This clone was recorded a few times. The read falls 3 residues short of the CDR3 end, and the missing part is taken from the germline J gene. The rearrangement joins TRBV5-1 to TRBJ1-2, with D perhaps matching TRBD1 (6 bases). The V end lost 3 bases, the J end lost 3 bases, and 18 bases lay between the germline ends. Germline V CDR1 and CDR2: SGHRS, YFSETQ. The CDR3 runs 16 residues. The CDR3 protein is CASSYGTSRGDYGYTF. CDR3 bases read: TGCGCCAGCAGCTACGGGACATCCCGAGGAGACTATGGC. The whole variable domain, filled in from reference TRBV5-1 and TRBJ1-2, reads KAGVTQTPRYLIKTRGQQVTLSCSPISGHRSVSWYQQTPGQGLQFLFEYFSETQRNKGNFPGRFSGRQFSNSRSEMNVSTLELGDSALYLCASSYGTSRGDYGYTFGSGTRLTVV.

In its sample, this clone ranks as large. The read is 3 residues too short to cover the CDR3 end, so that end is filled in from the germline J gene. V gene TRBV7-9 combines with J gene TRBJ2-7; tentative D call: TRBD1 (7 bases). Germline CDR1 is SEHNR and CDR2 is FQNEAQ (reference sequence). V was shortened by 6 bases and J by 5 bases, with 17 bases between the two germline ends. There are 14 residues in the CDR3. The sequenced CDR3 bases are TGTGCCAGCAGTGGGTCTCAGGGGGGCAACGAG. Protein: CASSGSQGGNE. The whole CDR3 protein is CASSGSQGGNEQYF.

In its sample, this clone was seen many times. The CDR3 is cut off 3 residues early in the read; its end comes from the germline J gene. The V and J genes are TRBV18 and TRBJ2-6, with a possible D match to TRBD1 (6 bases). Germline CDR1 KGHSH, CDR2 LQKENI. V lost 3 bases, J lost 0 bases, and 15 bases lay in between. This CDR3 has 18 amino acids. CDR3 DNA (partial): TGTGCCAGCTCACCCTCGACAGGAACCCGCTCTGGGGCCAACGTC. As protein: CASSPSTGTRSGANV. From start to end, the CDR3 is CASSPSTGTRSGANVLTF. Using reference TRBV18 and TRBJ2-6 for the parts outside the CDR3, the full variable domain is NAGVMQNPRHLVRRRGQEARLRCSPMKGHSHVYWYRQLPEEGLKFMVYLQKENIIDESGMPKERFSAEFPKEGPSILRIQQVVRGDSAAYFCASSPSTGTRSGANVLTFGAGSRLTVL.

This clone was observed a handful of times. The CDR3 end is not reached by the read, which stops 3 residues before it; the germline J gene fills it in. The rearrangement uses TRBV11-2 and TRBJ1-1, with D perhaps matching TRBD1 (5 bases). The CDR3 covers 13 residues. Germline V gene data show CDR1 as SGHAT and CDR2 as FQNNGV. CDR3 sequence reads: CASSLGRGLMAFF. The covered CDR3 bases are TGTGCCAGCAGCTTAGGTAGGGGCCTTATG.

This clone was observed at least ten times. The CDR3 goes on 3 residues after the read ends, and that part is filled in from the germline J gene. V gene TRBV5-5 combines with J gene TRBJ2-4; possible D gene TRBD1, 5 bases. The CDR3 covers 15 residues. Germline CDR1 reads SGHKS; CDR2 reads YYEKEE (reference sequence). V lost 4 bases and J lost 3, with 14 bases in between. CDR3 sequence: CASSRTAGIKNIQYF. Incomplete CDR3 DNA: TGTGCCAGCAGCAGGACCGCAGGGATCAAAAACATT.

On this clone itself: The CDR3 end falls 3 residues outside the read, so it is completed with the germline J gene. The chain carries TRBV18 and TRBJ1-2; TRBD1 might be the D (6 bases). Trimming cost V 0 bases and J 2 bases, with 10 bases left between them. The CDR3 runs 15 residues. CDR1 KGHSH and CDR2 LQKENI come from the germline V gene. The CDR3 bases that were read are TGTGCCAGCTCACCACCTGGACAGATGAACTATGGC. This gives the protein CASSPPGQMNYG. From start to end, the CDR3 is CASSPPGQMNYGYTF.

This clone was recorded at least ten times. The observed sequence ends 3 residues before the CDR3 terminus, with the missing tail filled in from the germline J gene. The chain carries TRBV19 and TRBJ1-4; TRBD1 matches at 8 bases. V trimming: 2 bases; J trimming: 6 bases; junction bases outside the gene matches: 8. Germline CDR1 LNHDA, CDR2 SQIVND (reference sequence). CDR3 size: 16 residues. The CDR3 is CASSIIGTGMDEKLFF. The sequenced part of the CDR3 DNA is TGTGCCAGTAGTATAATAGGGACAGGAATGGATGAAAAA.

This clone occurred many times. The CDR3 here is CASSPGQGSMQPQHF. Partial CDR3 DNA: TGTGCCAGTAGTCCGGGACAGGGGAGTATGCAGCCC. J is TRBJ1-5 and V is TRBV19; 10 positions agree with TRBD1. The read comes to an end 3 residues before the CDR3 does, leaving the germline J gene to fill in the end. J lost 7 bases, V lost 5 bases, and 8 bases had no gene match. The length of the CDR3 is 15 residues. CDR1 is LNHDA, CDR2 SQIVND, per germline (reference sequence).

Of note for this clone: The read halts 3 residues ahead of the CDR3 end, with the missing end drawn from the germline J gene. The chain carries TRBV7-2 and TRBJ2-5; 8 bases fit TRBD2. This CDR3 comprises 15 residues. Germline loops: CDR1 SGHTA, CDR2 FQGNSA. The part of the CDR3 DNA that was read is TGTGCCAGCAGCTGGAGCGGGGGTCTGGGAGATACC. This gives the protein CASSWSGGLGDT. The whole CDR3 is CASSWSGGLGDTQYF.

This clone was observed at least ten times. From the germline J gene comes the end of the CDR3, since the read stops 3 residues before it. The rearrangement uses TRBV9 and TRBJ2-7; 9 nucleotides agree with TRBD2. The CDR3 consists of 14 residues. CDR1 is SGDLS, CDR2 YYNGEE, per germline. The junction had 4 bases not matched to a gene; V was cut back by 0 bases and J by 6 bases. CDR3 DNA, as far as it was read: TGTGCCAGCAGCGTAGAAGGGACTAGCCGCGAG. It specifies CASSVEGTSRE. The full CDR3 sequence reads CASSVEGTSREQYF.

There are many counts of this clone. Sequencing ends 3 residues short of the CDR3 end; the germline J gene provides the rest. The rearrangement uses TRBV5-1 and TRBJ2-3; 8 bases are a match to TRBD2. The germline V gene encodes CDR1 SGHRS and CDR2 YFSETQ. This CDR3 has 18 residues. Trimming removed 7 bases from V and 6 bases from J; junction bases left unmatched: 22. The CDR3 reads CASGSGGGKVAYVDTQYF. The part of the CDR3 DNA that was read is TGCGCCAGCGGATCCGGGGGGGGGAAGGTGGCGTATGTGGATACG.

This clone was picked up many times. The read stops 3 residues short of the end of the CDR3; the missing end is completed from the germline J gene. The chain is built from TRBV29-1 and TRBJ1-6; D perhaps matches TRBD1 (6 bases). V was cut by 7 bases and J by 7 bases, with 11 bases left in between. Germline assignment: CDR1 SQVTM and CDR2 ANQGSEA. CDR3 length: 12 amino acids. The CDR3 sequence is CSARQGNSPLHF. Incomplete CDR3 DNA: TGCAGCGCTCGGCAGGGGAATTCACCC.

This clone was observed many times. Read sequence stops 3 residues before the CDR3 end, and the germline J gene provides the missing end. The chain carries TRBV7-2 and TRBJ1-1, with 7 bases lining up with TRBD1. V was clipped by 5 bases and J by 2 bases; unmatched bases: 5. Germline CDR1 SGHTA, CDR2 FQGNSA. The CDR3 is 14 residues long. The CDR3: CASSRQGVNTEAFF. The CDR3 DNA, read in part, is TGTGCCAGCAGCCGACAGGGAGTCAACACTGAA.

With regard to this clone: The CDR3 end falls 3 residues outside the read, so it is completed with the germline J gene. This rearrangement joins TRBV11-2 to TRBJ2-7; D is undetermined. Germline V lookup: CDR1 SGHAT, CDR2 FQNNGV. Between the trimmed V and J ends, which lost 0 bases and 5 bases, there was a span of 11 bases. CDR3 length: 14 residues. The CDR3 protein is CASSLDFQGNEQYF. The covered CDR3 bases are TGTGCCAGCAGCTTAGATTTCCAAGGCAACGAG. Full variable domain (outside the CDR3, taken from reference TRBV11-2 and TRBJ2-7): EAGVAQSPRYKIIEKRQSVAFWCNPISGHATLYWYQQILGQGPKLLIQFQNNGVVDDSQLPKDRFSAERLKGVDSTLKIQPAKLEDSAVYLCASSLDFQGNEQYFGPGTRLTVT.

This clone has just a few counts. The CDR3 goes on 3 residues after the read ends, and that part is filled in from the germline J gene. The chain carries TRBV19 and TRBJ1-6, with no clear D. CDR1 is LNHDA, CDR2 SQIVND, per germline (reference sequence). V lost 11 bases to trimming and J lost 7 bases, with 15 bases between them. The CDR3 extends over 13 amino acids. The CDR3 protein is CAALGSGNSPLHF. CDR3 DNA, as far as it was read: TGTGCCGCGCTTGGCAGCGGGAATTCACCC.

The table lists this clone with many counts. The CDR3 end lies 3 residues beyond the end of the read and is filled in from the germline J gene. The chain is built from TRBV6-2 or TRBV6-3 and TRBJ2-2; TRBD1 is a possible D gene (5 bases). This CDR3 region has 16 residues. Trimming stripped 2 bases from V and 6 bases from J, with 16 bases between. In germline, CDR1 is MNHEY, CDR2 SVGEGT. The CDR3 DNA, read in part, is TGTGCCAGCAGTTACGGCCAGGGCGGTTTGGCCGGGGAG. It is translated as CASSYGQGGLAGE. In full, the CDR3 is CASSYGQGGLAGELFF.

This clone was detected ten times or more. The sequenced fragment ends 3 residues before the CDR3 boundary, so the rest is inferred from the germline J gene. The chain uses TRBV20-1 and TRBJ1-2, with D possibly being TRBD1 (6 bases). The CDR3 is made up of 14 amino acids. Looked up from germline, CDR1 is DFQATT and CDR2 is SNEGSKA (reference sequence). CDR3 sequence reads: CSARPLQGSHSYTF. The DNA read from the CDR3 is TGCAGTGCTAGACCCTTACAGGGATCACATAGC.

Many counts were recorded for this clone. Read data end 3 residues before the CDR3 end; the end is taken from the germline J gene. The chain recombines TRBV6-2 or TRBV6-3 with TRBJ2-2; 9 bases are shared with TRBD1. The CDR3 has 16 amino acids. After removal of 2 bases from V and 1 base from J, the junction contained 2 bases not matched to a gene. Germline V gene sequence: CDR1 MNHEY, CDR2 SVGEGT. Incomplete CDR3 DNA: TGTGCCAGCAGTTACCCGGGACAGGGGAACACCGGGGAG. Protein: CASSYPGQGNTGE. In full, the CDR3 is CASSYPGQGNTGELFF.

This clone was recorded a few times. From the germline J gene comes the end of the CDR3, since the read stops 3 residues before it. The gene calls are TRBV19 and TRBJ1-5, with 10 nucleotides matching TRBD1. The length of the CDR3 is 15 residues. Trimming at V came to 7 bases and at J to 7 bases, leaving 10 bases not matched to a gene. Germline-derived CDR1 and CDR2 are LNHDA and SQIVND (reference sequence). The CDR3 bases that were read are TGTGCCAGTATCCCGACAGGGGGCGCGTTGCAGCCC. Translated, it gives CASIPTGGALQP. In full, the CDR3 reads CASIPTGGALQPQHF.

Of note for this clone: Read sequence stops 3 residues before the CDR3 end, and the germline J gene provides the missing end. V and J are TRBV2 and TRBJ1-1; 8 bases are a match to TRBD1. Losses at the gene ends were 6 bases for V and 4 bases for J; bases not matched to a gene: 4. Germline V gene sequence: CDR1 SNHLY, CDR2 FYNNEI. This CDR3 is built from 13 residues. The CDR3 spells CASRGQASTEAFF. The CDR3 bases that were read are TGTGCCAGCAGGGGACAGGCGTCCACTGAA. The full variable domain, completed using reference TRBV2 and TRBJ1-1, is EPEVTQTPSHQVTQMGQEVILRCVPISNHLYFYWYRQILGQKVEFLVSFYNNEISEKSEIFDDQFSVERPDGSNFTLKIRSTKLEDSAMYFCASRGQASTEAFFGQGTRLTVV.

Details on this clone: The sequence runs out 3 residues before the end of the CDR3; the remainder is reconstructed from the germline J gene. This chain links TRBV19 with TRBJ1-5; TRBD1 might be the D (5 bases). The CDR3 is 15 amino acids. V was pared by 8 bases and J by 7 bases, with 21 bases between. Germline values: CDR1 LNHDA, CDR2 SQIVND (reference sequence). The CDR3 sequence: CASRLGLLGGQPQHF. The DNA read from the CDR3 is TGTGCCAGTCGCTTGGGACTTCTGGGCGGACAGCCC. Looking up the rest from reference TRBV19 and TRBJ1-5 gives the full variable domain: DGGITQSPKYLFRKEGQNVTLSCEQNLNHDAMYWYRQDPGQGLRLIYYSQIVNDFQKGDIAEGYSVSREKKESFPLTVTSAQKNPTAFYLCASRLGLLGGQPQHFGDGTRLSIL.

This clone was counted many times. The CDR3 end falls 3 residues outside the read, so it is completed with the germline J gene. Different DNA sequences within this sample yield the same CDR3. The V gene is TRBV5-1, the J gene TRBJ1-1, with 10 bases identical to TRBD1. The V segment lost 4 bases and the J segment 1 base; nucleotides outside the gene matches: 4. Per germline, CDR1 SGHRS and CDR2 YFSETQ. The CDR3 runs to 15 residues. The CDR3 here is CASSPWDRGNTEAFF. CDR3 DNA, as far as it was read: TGCGCCAGCAGCCCATGGGACAGGGGGAACACTGAA.

This clone has a count of ten or more. The read ends 3 residues early relative to the CDR3; the germline J gene fills the gap. The gene calls are TRBV20-1 and TRBJ2-3; 9 bases match TRBD1. J lost 0 bases, V lost 7 bases, and 8 bases had no gene match. The CDR3 totals 15 residues. CDR1 DFQATT and CDR2 SNEGSKA come from the germline V gene (reference sequence). Incomplete CDR3 DNA: TGCAGTGGACCTAAAGGGACAGGGAGCACAGATACG. Translating it yields CSGPKGTGSTDT. The full CDR3 protein is CSGPKGTGSTDTQYF.

In this sample, this clone turned up many times. The read ends 3 residues shy of where the CDR3 ends; the end is completed using the germline J gene. The gene calls are TRBV2 and TRBJ2-2; D unclear. CDR3 length equals 15 residues. Per the germline V gene, CDR1 is SNHLY and CDR2 is FYNNEI. Trimming cost V 6 bases and J 1 base, with 12 bases left between them. The sequenced CDR3 bases are TGTGCCAGCAGCGCTACAACAGAGAACACCGGGGAG. The encoded protein is CASSATTENTGE. The entire CDR3 sequence reads CASSATTENTGELFF. The whole variable domain, remainder taken from reference TRBV2 and TRBJ2-2, is EPEVTQTPSHQVTQMGQEVILRCVPISNHLYFYWYRQILGQKVEFLVSFYNNEISEKSEIFDDQFSVERPDGSNFTLKIRSTKLEDSAMYFCASSATTENTGELFFGEGSRLTVL.